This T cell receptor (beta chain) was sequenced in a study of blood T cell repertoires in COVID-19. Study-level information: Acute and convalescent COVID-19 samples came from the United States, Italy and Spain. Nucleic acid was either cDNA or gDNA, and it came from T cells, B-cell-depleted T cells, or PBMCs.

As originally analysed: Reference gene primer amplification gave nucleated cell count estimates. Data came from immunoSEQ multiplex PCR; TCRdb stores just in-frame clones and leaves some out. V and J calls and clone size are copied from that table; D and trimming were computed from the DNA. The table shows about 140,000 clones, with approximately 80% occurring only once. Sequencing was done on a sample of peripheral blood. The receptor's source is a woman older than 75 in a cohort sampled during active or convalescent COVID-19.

This CDR3 reads CASSPTGGAEDTQYF. CDR3 in DNA: TGCGCCAGCAGCCCGACAGGGGGCGCGGAAGATACGCAGTATTTT. The V call is TRBV5-1, the J call TRBJ2-3; 10 bases match TRBD1. In germline, CDR1 is SGHRS, CDR2 YFSETQ. The V and J ends lost 4 bases and 5 bases, in that order; junction bases with no gene match: 7. The CDR3 consists of 15 residues.